Each of the 21 T cell receptor beta chains below was sequenced from the same sample in a study of CD8+ T cells in alopecia areata. This sample's treatment: oral pan-JAK inhibitor, 5-10 mg twice daily. cDNA prepared by RNA extraction and subsequent reverse transcription served as the template for sequencing. Produced via immunoSEQ multiplex PCR; TCRdb's table is partial and in-frame only. The sample shows roughly 190,000 clones, around 60% of them seen only once. This sample comprised CD4+ T cells sorted from blood, obtained at week 4, from a patient treated with tofacitinib. Receptors originate from a human donor with alopecia areata.

For this clone: The sample contains more than one DNA sequence encoding this CDR3. V gene TRBV19 combines with J gene TRBJ2-6; D ambiguous. The germline gives CDR1 LNHDA, CDR2 SQIVND (reference sequence). V dropped 3 bases and J dropped 2 bases, with 8 bases sitting between them. This CDR3 has 15 amino acids. The CDR3 loop is CASSISVAGANVLTF. As DNA, the CDR3 is TGTGCCAGTAGTATTAGTGTAGCTGGGGCCAACGTCCTGACTTTC.

Only one count was recorded for this clone. The V gene is TRBV30, the J gene TRBJ2-6; TRBD1 might be the D (6 bases). The CDR3 is 14 amino acids. Between the trimmed V and J ends, which lost 4 bases and 5 bases, there was a span of 12 bases. Germline assignment: CDR1 GTSNPN and CDR2 SVGIG (reference sequence). The CDR3 here is CAWNQGFRANVLTF. DNA of the CDR3: TGTGCCTGGAACCAGGGGTTTAGGGCCAACGTCCTGACTTTC.

This clone was counted a few times. The rearrangement uses TRBV7-2 and TRBJ2-1; 7 nucleotides match TRBD1. The CDR3 is 13 residues long. V lost 6 bases to trimming and J lost 7 bases; unmatched junction nucleotides: 6. Germline CDR1 SGHTA, CDR2 FQGNSA. CDR3 sequence: CASRPTGANEQFF. The CDR3 DNA is TGTGCCAGCAGACCTACAGGGGCGAATGAGCAGTTCTTC.

The chain carries TRBV30 and TRBJ1-5; D remains ambiguous. Deletions cut 3 bases from V and 4 bases from J, with 13 bases between. Germline V gene lookup returns CDR1 GTSNPN and CDR2 SVGIG (reference sequence). CDR3 length: 14 residues. In nucleotides, the CDR3 is TGTGCCTGGAGCGTGTTAGCCTTTAATCAGCCCCAGCATTTT. Protein product: CAWSVLAFNQPQHF.

This rearrangement joins TRBV11-2 to TRBJ2-7; possible D gene TRBD2, 5 bases. The CDR3 totals 15 residues. The germline V and J ends were trimmed by 7 bases and 6 bases, with 22 bases remaining between them. CDR1 is SGHAT and CDR2 is FQNNGV in the germline V gene. CDR3 sequence: CASTALGSARFEQYF. CDR3 in DNA: TGTGCCAGCACCGCCCTGGGGAGTGCGCGGTTCGAGCAGTACTTC.

CDR3 amino acids: CSVTGTGGGETQYF. CDR3 nucleotide sequence: TGCAGCGTTACCGGGACAGGGGGCGGTGAGACCCAGTACTTC. The chain employs TRBV29-1 and TRBJ2-5; 12 positions match TRBD1. CDR1 is SQVTM, CDR2 ANQGSEA, per germline. Trimming took 5 bases from V and 5 from J; bases not matched to a gene: 6. This CDR3 contains 14 residues. The full variable domain, rest sourced from reference TRBV29-1 and TRBJ2-5, is SAVISQKPSRDICQRGTSLTIQCQVDSQVTMMFWYRQQPGQSLTLIATANQGSEATYESGFVIDKFPISRPNLTFSTLTVSNMSPEDSSIYLCSVTGTGGGETQYFGPGTRLLVL.

The chain recombines TRBV7-9 with TRBJ2-7; D might be TRBD1 (6 bases). V was pared by 1 base and J by 5 bases, with 21 bases between. Germline values: CDR1 SEHNR, CDR2 FQNEAQ (reference sequence). The CDR3 sequence is 17 residues long. The DNA of the CDR3 is TGTGCCAGCAGCTTAGTCTTACTGGGGGCGGTTCGGAACGAGCAGTACTTC. It specifies CASSLVLLGAVRNEQYF.

The chain employs TRBV13 and TRBJ1-2; perhaps TRBD1 as D (5 bases). This CDR3 region has 12 residues. The germline gives CDR1 PRHDT, CDR2 FYEKMQ (reference sequence). Trimming shortened V by 5 bases and J by 2 bases, and 6 bases separated the two germline ends. The CDR3 DNA is TGTGCCAGCAGCCGGGACAACTATGGCTACACCTTC. Its protein product is CASSRDNYGYTF.

The rearrangement joins TRBV20-1 to TRBJ2-1, with D unclear. V lost 5 bases and J 7 bases, leaving 6 bases between the germline ends. CDR3 length equals 10 residues. Germline CDR1 DFQATT, CDR2 SNEGSKA (reference sequence). The CDR3 nucleotides are TGCAGTGCTCTGGGGAATGAGCAGTTCTTC. This gives the protein CSALGNEQFF.

CDR3 residues: CASSRLAGVMTDTQYF. DNA of the CDR3: TGCGCCAGCAGCCGGCTAGCGGGAGTGATGACAGATACGCAGTATTTT. The chain couples TRBV4-3 to TRBJ2-3, with TRBD2 identical over 10 bases. This CDR3 has 16 residues. Germline-derived CDR1 and CDR2 are LGHNA and YSLEER. The trim removed 4 bases at V and 3 bases at J, leaving 7 bases unmatched.

This rearrangement joins TRBV7-9 to TRBJ1-2; unclear D gene. The CDR3 loop spans 13 amino acids. Deletions cut 5 bases from V and 8 bases from J, with 15 bases between. Germline CDR1 is SEHNR and CDR2 is FQNEAQ (reference sequence). The CDR3 DNA sequence: TGTGCCAGCAGCCTTGCGGGTGCGAGAGGCTACACCTTC. Translation gives CASSLAGARGYTF.

On this clone itself: The junction departs from the called germline gene at one end, perhaps through a read error. V gene TRBV29-1 combines with J gene TRBJ2-4; a weak D match, TRBD1 (6 bases). The germline V gene has CDR1 SQVTM and CDR2 ANQGSEA. The CDR3 totals 13 residues. CDR3 coding DNA: TGCAGCGTCAGACAGGCGGCCAGAAACATTCAGTACTTC. Its protein product is CSVRQAARNIQYF.

The genes are TRBV18 and TRBJ2-5, with 8 bases fitting TRBD2. Germline CDR1 KGHSH, CDR2 LQKENI. This CDR3 has 15 amino acids. V lost 6 bases, J lost 7 bases, and 13 bases stayed unmatched. The CDR3 reads CASSSGAGADGTQYF. The CDR3 nucleotides are TGTGCCAGCTCTTCCGGAGCGGGAGCGGATGGGACCCAGTACTTC.

This clone was recorded once. The chain recombines TRBV6-1 with TRBJ2-7; tentative D call: TRBD2 (5 bases). V shed 2 bases and J shed 1 base, with 21 bases lying between them. The CDR3 runs 18 residues. CDR1 and CDR2 from the germline V gene are MNHNS and SASEGT. The CDR3 region has the DNA TGTGCCAGCAGTGAATCAATTTGGGGAGCGAAGGGATCCTACGAGCAGTACTTC. It specifies CASSESIWGAKGSYEQYF.

The rearrangement joins TRBV30 to TRBJ2-3; the D is unclear. V was shortened by 0 bases and J by 7 bases, with 11 bases between the two germline ends. The CDR3 length is 13 residues. CDR1 and CDR2 from the germline V gene are GTSNPN and SVGIG (reference sequence). CDR3 nucleotides: TGTGCCTGGAGTGTACGGAGATCTCATACGCAGTATTTT. This sequence encodes CAWSVRRSHTQYF.

The rearrangement uses TRBV14 and TRBJ2-5; D not certain. Germline V gene sequence: CDR1 SGHDN, CDR2 FVKESK. The germline V and J ends were trimmed by 1 base and 1 base, with 4 bases remaining between them. The length of the CDR3 is 13 residues. The CDR3 sequence: CASSQGSQETQYF. The CDR3 coding sequence is TGTGCCAGCAGCCAAGGGAGCCAAGAGACCCAGTACTTC.

This clone was detected a few times. The chain employs TRBV15 and TRBJ2-5; the match to TRBD2 covers 9 bases. This CDR3 contains 14 residues. J was trimmed by 3 bases and V by 8 bases; bases with no gene match: 7. Germline-derived CDR1 and CDR2 are LNHNV and YYDKDF (reference sequence). The CDR3 here is CATRSGSGKETQYF. The CDR3 nucleotides read TGTGCCACCCGTAGCGGGAGCGGGAAAGAGACCCAGTACTTC.

This chain joins TRBV29-1 and TRBJ1-1, with D hard to call. The CDR3 is 8 amino acids. The germline V gene has CDR1 SQVTM and CDR2 ANQGSEA. V gave up 7 bases and J gave up 11 bases, with 8 bases separating them. The CDR3 spells CSADQAFF. The CDR3 bases are TGCAGCGCTGACCAGGCTTTCTTT.

This sequence joins TRBV27 and TRBJ1-1; TRBD1 might be the D (5 bases). Germline V gives CDR1 MNHEY, CDR2 SMNVEV (reference sequence). The CDR3 spans 13 residues. The V gene lost 3 bases and the J gene lost 6 bases, with 11 bases spanning the gap. The CDR3 sequence: CASSFRQSAEAFF. CDR3 sequence (DNA): TGTGCCAGCAGTTTCCGACAGTCCGCTGAAGCTTTCTTT.

The chain employs TRBV11-2 and TRBJ2-7; D uncertain. The V and J ends lost 6 bases and 2 bases respectively, with 14 bases between them. The V gene's germline CDR1 is SGHAT and CDR2 FQNNGV. The CDR3 is 14 amino acids. The CDR3 DNA reads as TGTGCCAGCAGTAGGCACACGTCGGCCTACGAGCAGTACTTC. It specifies CASSRHTSAYEQYF.

The CDR3 loop is CASKVGRGNSEQYF. DNA of the CDR3: TGTGCCAGCAAGGTGGGGCGGGGAAACAGCGAGCAGTACTTC. The gene calls are TRBV2 and TRBJ2-7, with D maybe TRBD2 (6 bases). Germline CDR1 reads SNHLY; CDR2 reads FYNNEI. The CDR3 is 14 amino acids. Trimming removed 7 bases at V and 6 bases at J, with 19 bases between.